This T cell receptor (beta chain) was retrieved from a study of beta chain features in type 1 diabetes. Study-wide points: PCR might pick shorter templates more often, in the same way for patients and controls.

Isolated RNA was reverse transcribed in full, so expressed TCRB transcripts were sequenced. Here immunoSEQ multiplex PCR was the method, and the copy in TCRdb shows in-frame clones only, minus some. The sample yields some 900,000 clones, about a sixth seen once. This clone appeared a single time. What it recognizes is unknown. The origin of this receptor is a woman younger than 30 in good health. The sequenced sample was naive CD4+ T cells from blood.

CDR3 in DNA: TGCGCCAGCAGCTTGGGTGTCGACCTTTTGGAGCAGTACTTC. Residues: CASSLGVDLLEQYF. The chain combines TRBV5-1 with TRBJ2-7; D remains ambiguous. Looked up from germline, CDR1 is SGHRS and CDR2 is YFSETQ. Between the trimmed V and J ends, which lost 0 bases and 7 bases, there was a span of 14 bases. The CDR3 consists of 14 residues.